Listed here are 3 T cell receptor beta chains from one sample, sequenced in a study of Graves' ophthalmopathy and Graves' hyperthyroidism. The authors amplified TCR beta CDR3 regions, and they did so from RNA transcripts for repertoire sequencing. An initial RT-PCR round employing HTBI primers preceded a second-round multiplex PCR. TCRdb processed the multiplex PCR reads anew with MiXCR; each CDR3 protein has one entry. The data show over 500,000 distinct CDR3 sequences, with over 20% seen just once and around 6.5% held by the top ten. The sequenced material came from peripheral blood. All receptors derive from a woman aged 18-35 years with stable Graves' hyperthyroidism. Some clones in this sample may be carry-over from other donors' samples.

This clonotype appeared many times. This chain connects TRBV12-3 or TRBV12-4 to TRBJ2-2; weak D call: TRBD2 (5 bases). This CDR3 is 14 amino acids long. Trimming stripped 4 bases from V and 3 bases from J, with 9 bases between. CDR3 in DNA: TGTGCCAGCAGTTCAGAGGGTTACACCGGGGAGCTGTTTTTT. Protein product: CASSSEGYTGELFF.

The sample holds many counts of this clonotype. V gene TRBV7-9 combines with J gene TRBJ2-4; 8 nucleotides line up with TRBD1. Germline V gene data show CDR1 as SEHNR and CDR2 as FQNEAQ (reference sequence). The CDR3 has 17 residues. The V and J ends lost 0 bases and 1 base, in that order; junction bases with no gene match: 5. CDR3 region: CASSLANRGEAKNIQYF. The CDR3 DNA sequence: TGTGCCAGCAGCTTAGCCAACAGGGGGGAGGCCAAAAACATTCAGTACTTC.

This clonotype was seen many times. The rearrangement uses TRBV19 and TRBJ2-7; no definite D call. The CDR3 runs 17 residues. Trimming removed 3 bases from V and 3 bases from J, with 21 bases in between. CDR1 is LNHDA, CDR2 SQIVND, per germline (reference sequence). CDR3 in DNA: TGTGCCAGTAGTATTGTGGCAGTGACTCCATCGCTCTACGAGCAGTACTTC. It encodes CASSIVAVTPSLYEQYF.